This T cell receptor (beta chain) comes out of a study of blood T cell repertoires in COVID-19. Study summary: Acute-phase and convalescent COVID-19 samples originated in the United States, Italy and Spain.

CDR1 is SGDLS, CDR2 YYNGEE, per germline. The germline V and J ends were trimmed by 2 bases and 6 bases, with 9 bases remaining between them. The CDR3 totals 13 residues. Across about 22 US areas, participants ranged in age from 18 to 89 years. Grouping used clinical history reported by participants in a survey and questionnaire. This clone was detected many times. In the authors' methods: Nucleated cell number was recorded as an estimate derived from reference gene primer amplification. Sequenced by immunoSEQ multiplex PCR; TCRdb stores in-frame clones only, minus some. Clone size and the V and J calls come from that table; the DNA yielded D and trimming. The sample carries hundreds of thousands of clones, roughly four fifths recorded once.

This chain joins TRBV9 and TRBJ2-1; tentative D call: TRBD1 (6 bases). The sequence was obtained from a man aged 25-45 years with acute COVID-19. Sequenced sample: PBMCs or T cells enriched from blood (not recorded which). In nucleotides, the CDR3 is TGTGCCAGCAGCGTGGGACACCCCAATGAGCAGTTCTTC. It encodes CASSVGHPNEQFF.